The next 5 T cell receptor beta chains were all read from a single sample in a study of identical twins. Using its own MiXCR run on the 5' RACE reads, TCRdb lists one record per CDR3 protein. Of 690,000 or so distinct CDR3 sequences in the sample, 6.1% were seen once. Sequenced material: naive T cells sorted from blood. The source of these receptors is a young man in good health.

The V gene is TRBV12-3 or TRBV12-4, the J gene TRBJ2-4; no clear D. The germline V and J ends were trimmed by 8 bases and 1 base, with 9 bases remaining between them. This CDR3 has 13 amino acids. Here the CDR3 DNA reads TGTGCCAGCTGTGGTTTGGCCAAAAACATTCAGTACTTC. Encoded protein: CASCGLAKNIQYF.

As for this clonotype: The conserved final phenylalanine or tryptophan is absent from the CDR3, which likely points to a read error. The CDR3 reads CASSLDGVSNQPQHY. The CDR3 region has the DNA TGCGCCAGCAGCTTGGATGGGGTGAGCAATCAGCCCCAGCATTAT. This chain connects TRBV5-1 to TRBJ1-5; D gene ambiguous. The germline V and J ends were trimmed by 0 bases and 1 base, with 8 bases remaining between them. CDR3 size: 15 residues. The germline V gene has CDR1 SGHRS and CDR2 YFSETQ.

This clonotype has at least ten counts. V and J are TRBV20-1 and TRBJ2-1; 9 bases are a match to TRBD2. The CDR3 loop spans 13 amino acids. V trimming: 5 bases; J trimming: 9 bases; junction bases outside the gene matches: 8. Germline loops: CDR1 DFQATT, CDR2 SNEGSKA (reference sequence). The CDR3 DNA sequence: TGCAGTGCTCTCACCTATAGCGGGAGTGAGCAGTTCTTC. Translated, it gives CSALTYSGSEQFF.

The chain carries TRBV19 and TRBJ1-6; 7 bases agree with TRBD1. The ends lost 3 bases at V and 4 bases at J; junction bases unmatched: 15. This CDR3 contains 19 residues. CDR1 and CDR2 (germline): LNHDA, SQIVND (reference sequence). In DNA, the CDR3 is TGTGCCAGTAGTATCCTTCTCCGACAGGGCTCCTTTTATAATTCACCCCTCCACTTT. It translates to CASSILLRQGSFYNSPLHF.

Ten or more counts support this clonotype. This sequence joins TRBV5-1 and TRBJ2-7; D not resolved. Germline lookup yields CDR1 SGHRS and CDR2 YFSETQ. The CDR3 loop spans 12 amino acids. V dropped 0 bases and J dropped 5 bases, with 6 bases sitting between them. CDR3 bases: TGCGCCAGCAGCTTGGATTTACACGAGCAGTACTTC. Protein sequence: CASSLDLHEQYF.